These 15 T cell receptor beta chains originate from one sample sequenced in a study of CXCR3-negative and CXCR3-positive naive CD8 T cells. The authors made the TRB cDNA libraries by 5' RACE using UMI labels. Reanalyzing the 5' RACE reads, TCRdb keeps one entry per CDR3 protein, without DNA. This sample contains some 130,000 distinct CDR3 sequences. The sequencing sample was made of naive CXCR3- CD8+ T cells from blood. Subset defined: CD45RO-CCR7+CD27+CD95- naive CD8+ T cells lacking CXCR3 (TNR3-). Receptors were obtained from a human donor in good health. Some clones in this sample may be carry-over from other donors' samples.

V gene TRBV5-1 combines with J gene TRBJ1-2; TCRdb indicates TRBD1, and absent DNA this call remains unverified. The CDR3 has 13 residues. The germline V gene has CDR1 SGHRS and CDR2 YFSETQ. The CDR3 loop reads CASHPEGARGYTF.

The chain uses TRBV14 and TRBJ2-7; the TCRdb call, TRBD1, lacks DNA for checking. CDR3 length: 13 amino acids. The V gene's germline CDR1 is SGHDN and CDR2 FVKESK. CDR3 protein: CASSKGQGHEQYF.

The chain employs TRBV5-1 and TRBJ2-7; the D gene TCRdb calls, TRBD1, cannot be checked with no DNA. The CDR3 has 15 residues. In germline, CDR1 is SGHRS, CDR2 YFSETQ. CDR3 protein: CASSSVPDSFYEQYF.

This chain joins TRBV20-1 and TRBJ2-6. The CDR3 length is 15 residues. CDR1 and CDR2 from the germline V gene are DFQATT and SNEGSKA (reference sequence). Here the CDR3 reads CSATRQNTGANVLTF.

The chain recombines TRBV24-1 with TRBJ2-5. Germline V lookup: CDR1 KGHDR, CDR2 SFDVKD. This CDR3 is built from 14 residues. The CDR3 protein is CATSDLGGQETQYF.

The J gene is TRBJ2-1, the V gene TRBV12-3 or TRBV12-4; the D call from TCRdb, TRBD1, cannot be confirmed without DNA. The CDR3 loop spans 20 amino acids. The CDR3: CASGPPSYRTDTDSYNEQFF.

The V gene is TRBV12-3 or TRBV12-4, the J gene TRBJ2-5. The CDR3 consists of 13 residues. The CDR3 reads CASSFYREETQYF.

The rearrangement uses TRBV12-3 or TRBV12-4 and TRBJ2-7. The length of the CDR3 is 12 residues. The chain's CDR3 is CASSPTTYEQYF.

V usage is TRBV7-9 and J usage is TRBJ2-5; TCRdb's D call of TRBD1 is untestable without DNA. The V gene's germline CDR1 is SEHNR and CDR2 FQNEAQ (reference sequence). The CDR3 is 15 amino acids. CDR3 sequence: CASSLARTGLETQYF. Variable domain in full (rest from reference TRBV7-9 and TRBJ2-5): DTGVSQNPRHKITKRGQNVTFRCDPISEHNRLYWYRQTLGQGPEFLTYFQNEAQLEKSRLLSDRFSAERPKGSFSTLEIQRTEQGDSAMYLCASSLARTGLETQYFGPGTRLLVL.

CDR3: CASSQGGRAETQYF. The gene calls are TRBV4-1 and TRBJ2-5; TCRdb calls TRBD1, which cannot be checked without DNA. Germline assignment: CDR1 MGHRA and CDR2 YSYEKL. There are 14 residues in the CDR3.

The chain carries TRBV24-1 and TRBJ2-1. This CDR3 is 12 amino acids long. Germline V lookup: CDR1 KGHDR, CDR2 SFDVKD. CDR3 loop: CATSDFLGEQFF.

The gene calls are TRBV7-9 and TRBJ2-5; without DNA, the TCRdb call of TRBD1 cannot be checked. The V gene's germline CDR1 is SEHNR and CDR2 FQNEAQ (reference sequence). CDR3 length: 17 residues. CDR3 in amino acids: CASSLLKTGGSRETQYF. Drawing the rest from reference TRBV7-9 and TRBJ2-5, the complete variable domain is DTGVSQNPRHKITKRGQNVTFRCDPISEHNRLYWYRQTLGQGPEFLTYFQNEAQLEKSRLLSDRFSAERPKGSFSTLEIQRTEQGDSAMYLCASSLLKTGGSRETQYFGPGTRLLVL.

The CDR3 region is CASTPPITGELFF. V and J are TRBV7-9 and TRBJ2-2; checking the TCRdb D call of TRBD2 is not possible without DNA. The CDR3 runs 13 residues. Per the germline V gene, CDR1 is SEHNR and CDR2 is FQNEAQ (reference sequence).

The chain joins TRBV5-5 to TRBJ2-2; the D call from TCRdb, TRBD1, cannot be confirmed without DNA. The length of the CDR3 is 16 residues. The germline CDR1 and CDR2 sequences are SGHKS and YYEKEE (reference sequence). CDR3: CASSLRQASNTGELFF.

The chain employs TRBV5-1 and TRBJ1-1. Germline V gene lookup returns CDR1 SGHRS and CDR2 YFSETQ. There are 16 residues in the CDR3. The CDR3 reads CASSLADNDFDTEAFF.